This T cell receptor (beta chain) is from a study of long-term antiretroviral therapy in people with HIV. Broader study findings: Those clones which expanded before ART made up the dominant part of the repertoire at all time points.

As for this clone: Its antigen is as yet unknown.

V gave up 6 bases and J gave up 4 bases, with 16 bases separating them. From germline, CDR1 is MNHNY and CDR2 SVGAGI (reference sequence). The CDR3 covers 15 residues. The assay, immunoSEQ v3.0, was run at survey level. TCRdb's copy holds only in-frame clones and misses some; the assay was immunoSEQ multiplex PCR. The sample lists about 24,000 clones, 95% occurring once. This clonotype was obtained from a woman in her forties or fifties with HIV. The V and J genes are TRBV6-6 and TRBJ2-1, with D possibly TRBD2 on 6 matching bases. Source: unsorted PBMCs, taken about 4.7 years after starting antiretroviral therapy. In DNA, the CDR3 is TGTGCCAGCAGCTCCGGGGGTAGCGGATACAATGAGCAGTTCTTC. Its translation is CASSSGGSGYNEQFF.